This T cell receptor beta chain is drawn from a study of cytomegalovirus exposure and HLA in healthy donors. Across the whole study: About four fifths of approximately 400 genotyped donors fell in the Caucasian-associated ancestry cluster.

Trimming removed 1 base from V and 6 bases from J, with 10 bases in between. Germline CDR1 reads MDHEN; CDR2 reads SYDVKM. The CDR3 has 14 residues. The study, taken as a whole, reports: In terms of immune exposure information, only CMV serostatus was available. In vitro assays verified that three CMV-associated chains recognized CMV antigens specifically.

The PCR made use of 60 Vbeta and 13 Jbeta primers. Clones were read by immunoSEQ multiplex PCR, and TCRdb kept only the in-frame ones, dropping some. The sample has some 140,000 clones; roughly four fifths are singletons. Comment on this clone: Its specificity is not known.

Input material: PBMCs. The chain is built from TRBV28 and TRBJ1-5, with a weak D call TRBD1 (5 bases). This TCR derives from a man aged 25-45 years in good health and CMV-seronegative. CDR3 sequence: CASSLLQGAQPQHF. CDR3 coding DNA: TGTGCCAGCAGTTTATTGCAGGGTGCTCAGCCCCAGCATTTT.